Listed below are T cell receptor beta chains from one sample, sequenced in a study of blood T cell repertoires in COVID-19. Sequenced by immunoSEQ multiplex PCR; TCRdb stores in-frame clones only, minus some. Of about 280,000 clones in the sample, more than 80% are singletons; the top ten hold 4.1%. The specimen was PBMCs or T cells enriched from blood (not recorded which). These receptors were taken from a woman aged 25 to 39 with acute COVID-19. Both conserved end residues are part of each CDR3. The D gene is left open where the match is weak. Not every row has a clone size; where given, it reads once, few, many or a size class.

cdr3_length	v_call	d_call	j_call	clone_size	cdr3_aa	cdr3_nt
14	TRBV27	NA	TRBJ2-7	NA	CASSPGGPPYEQYF	TGTGCCAGCTCCCCCGGCGGCCCTCCTTATGAGCAGTACTTC
16	TRBV5-1	TRBD2	TRBJ2-7	NA	CASSLGGTSGSYEQYF	TGCGCCAGCAGCTTGGGTGGGACTAGCGGCTCCTACGAGCAGTACTTC
19	TRBV7-9	NA	TRBJ1-1	NA	CASSLDRMLGGLGNTEAFF	TGTGCCAGCAGCTTAGACCGAATGCTCGGCGGCCTAGGGAACACTGAAGCTTTCTTT
14	TRBV7-3	NA	TRBJ2-3	NA	CASSLGSTADTQYF	TGTGCCAGCAGCCTCGGTTCTACGGCAGATACGCAGTATTTT
15	TRBV29-1	NA	TRBJ2-7	NA	CSVEDSAVSSYEQYF	TGCAGCGTTGAAGATTCGGCGGTTAGCTCCTACGAGCAGTACTTC
14	TRBV27	NA	TRBJ2-1	NA	CASSLRSVENEQFF	TGTGCCAGCAGTTTACGGAGTGTTGAGAATGAGCAGTTCTTC
16	TRBV7-2	NA	TRBJ2-3	NA	CASSLEQGIITDTQYF	TGTGCCAGCAGCTTAGAGCAGGGAATCATCACAGATACGCAGTATTTT
16	TRBV19	TRBD1	TRBJ1-1	NA	CASSIKDRGDPTEAFF	TGTGCCAGTAGTATAAAGGACAGGGGCGATCCAACTGAAGCTTTCTTT
16	TRBV9	TRBD2	TRBJ2-2	NA	CASSGSLAGEAGELFF	TGTGCCAGCAGCGGGTCTCTAGCGGGAGAGGCCGGGGAGCTGTTTTTT
15	TRBV19	NA	TRBJ2-7	NA	CASSPGHLGSYEQYF	TGTGCCAGTTCACCGGGACACCTCGGATCCTACGAGCAGTACTTC
13	TRBV6-6	NA	TRBJ2-2	NA	CASSYTSSGELFF	TGTGCCAGCAGTTACACTAGCTCCGGGGAGCTGTTTTTT
15	TRBV3-1/TRBV3-2	TRBD2	TRBJ2-1	NA	CASSLSGNSYNEQFF	TGTGCCAGCAGCCTTAGCGGGAACTCCTACAATGAGCAGTTCTTC
15	TRBV28	NA	TRBJ1-6	NA	CASSLVQGGDSPLHF	TGTGCCAGCAGTTTAGTGCAGGGTGGGGATTCACCCCTCCACTTT
14	TRBV6-2/TRBV6-3	NA	TRBJ2-1	NA	CASSYGAGNNEQFF	TGTGCCAGCAGTTACGGGGCGGGGAACAATGAGCAGTTCTTC
15	TRBV5-4	TRBD1	TRBJ2-3	once	CASSLGTGPGDTQYF	TGTGCCAGCAGCTTGGGGACAGGACCCGGAGATACGCAGTATTTT
15	TRBV11-1	NA	TRBJ2-7	NA	CASSPTLAPTYEQYF	TGTGCCAGCAGCCCGACGCTAGCGCCGACCTACGAGCAGTACTTC
14	TRBV5-4	NA	TRBJ1-5	once	CASSLDGFAQPQHF	TGTGCCAGCAGCTTGGACGGGTTTGCTCAGCCCCAGCATTTT
18	TRBV25-1	TRBD2	TRBJ2-3	NA	CASSESASGGSSTDTQYF	TGTGCCAGCAGTGAATCGGCTAGCGGGGGCTCTAGCACAGATACGCAGTATTTT
15	TRBV7-2	NA	TRBJ1-1	once	CASSQGGPIRAEAFF	TGTGCCAGCAGCCAAGGGGGACCCATTCGAGCTGAAGCTTTCTTT
13	TRBV2	NA	TRBJ2-3	NA	CASRGDNTDTQYF	TGTGCCAGCAGGGGGGACAACACAGATACGCAGTATTTT
13	TRBV19	TRBD1	TRBJ1-2	NA	CASSQQGDYGYTF	TGTGCCAGTAGCCAACAGGGGGACTATGGCTACACCTTC
15	TRBV5-4	TRBD1	TRBJ1-1	NA	CASSLPGQGNTEAFF	TGTGCCAGCAGCTTACCGGGACAGGGGAACACTGAAGCTTTCTTT
17	TRBV10-3	TRBD2	TRBJ2-7	NA	CAISGTGGDLGSYEQYF	TGTGCCATCAGTGGTACGGGGGGGGACCTCGGCTCCTACGAGCAGTACTTC
14	TRBV5-6	TRBD1	TRBJ2-7	NA	CASSLKGAGYEQYF	TGTGCCAGCAGCTTGAAGGGGGCGGGTTACGAGCAGTACTTC
16	TRBV24-1	TRBD1	TRBJ1-5	NA	CATSAQGAEGNQPQHF	TGTGCCACCAGTGCCCAGGGGGCGGAGGGCAATCAGCCCCAGCATTTT